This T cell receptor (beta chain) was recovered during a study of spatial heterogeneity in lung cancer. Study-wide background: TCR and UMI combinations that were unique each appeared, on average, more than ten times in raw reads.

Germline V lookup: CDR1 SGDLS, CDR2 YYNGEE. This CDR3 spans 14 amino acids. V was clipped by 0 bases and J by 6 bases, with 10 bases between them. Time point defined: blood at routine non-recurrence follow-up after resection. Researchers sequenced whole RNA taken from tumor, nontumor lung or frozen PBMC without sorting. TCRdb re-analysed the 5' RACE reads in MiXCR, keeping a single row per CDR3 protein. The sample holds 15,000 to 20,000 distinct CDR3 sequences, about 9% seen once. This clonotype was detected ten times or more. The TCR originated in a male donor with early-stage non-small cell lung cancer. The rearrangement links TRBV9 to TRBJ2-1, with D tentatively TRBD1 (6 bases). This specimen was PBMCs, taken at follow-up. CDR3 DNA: TGTGCCAGCAGCGTAGGGACAGACCGCAATGAGCAGTTCTTC. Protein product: CASSVGTDRNEQFF.